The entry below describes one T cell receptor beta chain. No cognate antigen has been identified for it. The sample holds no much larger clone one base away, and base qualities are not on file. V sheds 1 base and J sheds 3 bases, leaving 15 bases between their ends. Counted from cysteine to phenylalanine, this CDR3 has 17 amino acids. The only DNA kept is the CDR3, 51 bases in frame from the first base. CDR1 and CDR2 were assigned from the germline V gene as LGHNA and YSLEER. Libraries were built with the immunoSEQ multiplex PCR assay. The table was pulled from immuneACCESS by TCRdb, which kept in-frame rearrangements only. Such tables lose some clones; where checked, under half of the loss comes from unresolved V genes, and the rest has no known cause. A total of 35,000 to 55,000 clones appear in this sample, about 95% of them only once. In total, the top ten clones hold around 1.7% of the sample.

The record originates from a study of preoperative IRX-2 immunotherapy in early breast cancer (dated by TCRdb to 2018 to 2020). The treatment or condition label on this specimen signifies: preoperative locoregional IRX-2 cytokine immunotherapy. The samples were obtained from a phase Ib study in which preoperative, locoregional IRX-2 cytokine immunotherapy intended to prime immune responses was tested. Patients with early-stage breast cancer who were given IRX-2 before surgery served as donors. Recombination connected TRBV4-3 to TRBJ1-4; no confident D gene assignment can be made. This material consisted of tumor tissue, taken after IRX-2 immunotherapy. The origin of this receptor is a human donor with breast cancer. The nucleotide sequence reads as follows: TGCGCCAGCAGCCAAGTGTGGGGAAGCCATCCTAATGAAAAACTGTTTTTT. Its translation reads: CASSQVWGSHPNEKLFF.